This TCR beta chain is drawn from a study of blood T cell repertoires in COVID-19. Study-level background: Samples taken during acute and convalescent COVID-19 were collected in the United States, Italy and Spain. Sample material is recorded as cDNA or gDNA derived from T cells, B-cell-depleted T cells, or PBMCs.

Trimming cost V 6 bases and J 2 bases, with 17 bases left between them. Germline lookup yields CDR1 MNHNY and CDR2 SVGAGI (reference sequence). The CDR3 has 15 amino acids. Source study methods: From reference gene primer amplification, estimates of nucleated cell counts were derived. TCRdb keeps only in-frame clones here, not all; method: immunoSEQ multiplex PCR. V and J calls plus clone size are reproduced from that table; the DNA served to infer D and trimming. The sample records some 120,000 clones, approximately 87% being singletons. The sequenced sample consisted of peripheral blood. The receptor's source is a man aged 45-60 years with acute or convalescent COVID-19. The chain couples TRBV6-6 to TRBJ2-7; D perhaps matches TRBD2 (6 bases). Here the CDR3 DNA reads TGTGCCAGCAGCCCCCCCGGGGGAAAGACCTACGAGCAGTACTTC. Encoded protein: CASSPPGGKTYEQYF.